This TCR beta chain is drawn from a study of PD-1 blockade in classical Hodgkin lymphoma. Libraries were prepared by immunoSEQ multiplex PCR; TCRdb keeps only in-frame clonotypes and omits some of them. The sample holds 15,000 or so clones; roughly four fifths are singletons and the top ten take 20% to 25%. The CDR3 loop spans 14 amino acids. V shed 3 bases and J shed 5 bases, with 13 bases lying between them. Germline lookup yields CDR1 KGHSH and CDR2 LQKENI. All trial patients relapsed after autologous stem cell transplantation. Here the sequenced sample was peripheral blood mononuclear cells (PBMCs), taken at baseline. The TCR sequence derives from a human donor with classical Hodgkin lymphoma. The chain links TRBV18 to TRBJ1-1, with a tentative D call TRBD1 (6 bases). CDR3 nucleotide sequence: TGTGCCAGCTCACCGGGTACAGGGAGGACTGAAGCTTTCTTT. Translating it yields CASSPGTGRTEAFF.